A selection of T cell receptor beta chains follows, all from one sample in a study of T cell repertoires in cytomegalovirus infection. The antigens of these receptors remain unknown. TCRdb re-derived calls from the reads in MiXCR, one entry per CDR3 protein. Seen here are 650,000 to 900,000 distinct CDR3 sequences, approximately 32% observed once, and the top ten hold under 15%. Source: cultured CD8+ T cells from PBMCs, taken from culture after CMV antigen stimulation. The receptors derive from a human donor in good health (CMV status not recorded). Some clones in this sample may be carry-over from other donors' samples. The CDR3 runs from the conserved cysteine through the conserved F or W. A D gene is named only where the DNA matches it firmly. A row's size may be missing; if present it is once, few, many or a size class.

J gene	CDR3 length	V gene	clone size	D gene	CDR3 protein	CDR3 DNA
TRBJ2-7	14	TRBV28	.	.	CASSLLTDTYEQYF	TGTGCCAGCAGTTTATTGACGGACACCTACGAGCAGTACTTC
TRBJ1-1	13	TRBV20-1	once	TRBD1	CSARGQGGTEAFF	TGCAGTGCCCGAGGACAGGGAGGCACTGAAGCTTTCTTT
TRBJ2-3	11	TRBV5-8	.	.	CASRPGTGPYF	TGTGCCAGCAGGCCCGGGACCGGTCCGTATTTT
TRBJ1-6	14	TRBV6-5	.	.	CASSLVEYGSPLHF	TGTGCCAGCAGTCTCGTCGAGTACGGTTCACCCCTCCACTTT
TRBJ1-1	12	TRBV12-3/TRBV12-4	.	.	CASSYGTIAAFF	TGTGCCAGCAGTTACGGGACAATTGCAGCTTTCTTT
TRBJ2-2	15	TRBV7-9	.	.	CASSPGPRGAGELFF	TGTGCCAGCAGCCCGGGGCCAAGGGGCGCCGGGGAGCTGTTTTTT
TRBJ2-2	13	TRBV7-6	few	.	CASSFSQGGELFF	TGTGCCAGCAGCTTCTCCCAAGGCGGGGAGCTGTTTTTT
TRBJ2-5	17	TRBV7-6	.	TRBD1	CASSFEARTGGQETQYF	TGTGCCAGCAGCTTCGAAGCGAGAACAGGGGGCCAAGAGACCCAGTACTTC
TRBJ1-2	15	TRBV7-2	.	.	CASSPGGGRNYGYTF	TGTGCCAGCAGCCCTGGTGGGGGAAGGAACTATGGCTACACCTTC
TRBJ2-7	14	TRBV27	many	TRBD1	CASSLSGTAYEQYF	TGTGCCAGCAGTTTATCGGGGACAGCCTACGAGCAGTACTTC
TRBJ1-5	13	TRBV29-1	.	.	CSVELGEDQPQHF	TGCAGCGTTGAATTGGGGGAGGATCAGCCCCAGCATTTT
TRBJ1-1	16	TRBV7-6	few	TRBD1	CASSLYSGQGITEAFF	TGTGCCAGCAGCCTATATTCCGGACAGGGAATCACCGAAGCTTTCTTT
TRBJ1-2	15	TRBV12-3/TRBV12-4	few	TRBD1	CASSLTLGGDYGYTF	TGTGCCAGCAGCCTTACCTTAGGGGGCGACTATGGCTACACCTTC
TRBJ2-1	14	TRBV20-1	.	.	CSARDLGRNNEQFF	TGCAGTGCTAGAGATCTAGGCAGGAACAATGAGCAGTTCTTC
TRBJ2-1	17	TRBV4-2	.	TRBD2	CASSQEALAISYNEQFF	TGTGCCAGCAGCCAAGAGGCACTAGCGATCTCCTACAATGAGCAGTTCTTC
TRBJ2-3	14	TRBV27	.	.	CASSGRSSTDTQYF	TGTGCCAGCAGCGGGCGGTCTAGCACAGATACGCAGTATTTT
TRBJ2-1	15	TRBV13	.	TRBD2	CASSISGGANNEQFF	TGTGCCAGCAGCATTAGCGGGGGGGCGAACAATGAGCAGTTCTTC
TRBJ2-3	12	TRBV11-2	.	.	CASNNAPDTQYF	TGTGCCAGCAATAATGCCCCAGATACGCAGTATTTT
TRBJ1-2	13	TRBV7-9	few	.	CASSLVQGYGYTF	TGTGCCAGCAGCTTAGTACAGGGCTATGGCTACACCTTC
TRBJ1-1	14	TRBV7-2	many	.	CASSLAGTADEAFF	TGTGCCAGCAGCTTAGCAGGGACCGCGGATGAAGCTTTCTTT
TRBJ2-6	16	TRBV27	.	TRBD1	CASIGQGASGANVLTF	TGTGCCAGCATAGGACAGGGGGCCTCTGGGGCCAACGTCCTGACTTTC
TRBJ1-1	14	TRBV20-1	once	.	CSARDWQGNTEAFF	TGCAGTGCTAGAGATTGGCAGGGAAACACTGAAGCTTTCTTT
TRBJ1-2	18	TRBV7-8	.	TRBD1	CASSSARIVTGKNYGYTF	TGTGCCAGCAGCTCCGCCCGAATCGTGACAGGGAAAAACTATGGCTACACCTTC
TRBJ2-2	15	TRBV6-1	many	.	CASSEVRDRTGELFF	TGTGCCAGCAGTGAAGTCAGGGATAGGACCGGGGAGCTGTTTTTT
TRBJ2-1	11	TRBV20-1	.	.	CSANPQNEQFF	TGCAGTGCCAACCCCCAGAATGAGCAGTTCTTC
TRBJ2-2	17	TRBV7-6	.	.	CASDPPGEILNWGELFF	TGTGCCAGCGACCCTCCAGGGGAAATATTGAACTGGGGGGAGCTGTTTTTT